Each of the 6 T cell receptor beta chains below was sequenced from the same sample in a study of cytomegalovirus exposure and HLA in healthy donors. The assay was immunoSEQ multiplex PCR, and TCRdb's table has in-frame clones only and misses some. The profile shows 200,000 or so clones, 70% to 90% of them singletons. Material: PBMCs. These receptors were taken from a woman younger than 30 in good health and CMV-seronegative.

This chain joins TRBV29-1 and TRBJ2-4; tentatively, D is TRBD1 (6 bases). Between the trimmed V and J ends, which lost 0 bases and 2 bases, there was a span of 11 bases. CDR1 and CDR2 from the germline V gene are SQVTM and ANQGSEA. The CDR3 spans 15 residues. CDR3: CSVEDTGFTKNIQYF. CDR3 sequence (DNA): TGCAGCGTTGAAGATACAGGGTTCACCAAAAACATTCAGTACTTC. Supplemented by reference TRBV29-1 and TRBJ2-4, the full variable domain reads SAVISQKPSRDICQRGTSLTIQCQVDSQVTMMFWYRQQPGQSLTLIATANQGSEATYESGFVIDKFPISRPNLTFSTLTVSNMSPEDSSIYLCSVEDTGFTKNIQYFGAGTRLSVL.

The gene calls are TRBV5-6 and TRBJ1-6, with 9 bases that match TRBD1. V trimming: 5 bases; J trimming: 7 bases; junction bases outside the gene matches: 7. Per germline, CDR1 SGHDT and CDR2 YYEEEE. The CDR3 spans 15 residues. The CDR3 spells CASRQQGAVNSPLHF. CDR3 nucleotide sequence: TGTGCCAGCAGGCAACAGGGGGCCGTCAATTCACCCCTCCACTTT. Full variable domain (rest looked up from reference TRBV5-6 and TRBJ1-6): DAGVTQSPTHLIKTRGQQVTLRCSPKSGHDTVSWYQQALGQGPQFIFQYYEEEERQRGNFPDRFSGHQFPNYSSELNVNALLLGDSALYLCASRQQGAVNSPLHFGNGTRLTVT.

The chain carries TRBV5-1 and TRBJ1-6; 9 nucleotides align to TRBD1. V gave up 0 bases and J gave up 5 bases; unmatched junction bases: 0. Germline V gives CDR1 SGHRS, CDR2 YFSETQ. The CDR3 contains 15 residues. The CDR3 region is CASSLGDRDNSPLHF. The CDR3, as DNA: TGCGCCAGCAGCTTGGGGGACAGGGATAATTCACCCCTCCACTTT.

The chain uses TRBV5-8 and TRBJ1-5, with D possibly being TRBD1 (6 bases). The CDR3 spans 15 residues. The germline CDR1 and CDR2 sequences are SGHTS and YDEGEE. Trimming took off 0 bases at V and 7 bases at J, with 14 bases between the two ends. CDR3 loop: CASSLGTSGGQPQHF. The CDR3 DNA is TGTGCCAGCAGCTTGGGGACGTCGGGGGGCCAGCCCCAGCATTTT.

This chain joins TRBV6-5 and TRBJ2-7; D may be TRBD1 or TRBD2 (6 bases each). CDR1 is MNHEY and CDR2 is SVGAGI in the germline V gene. The V end lost 10 bases, the J end lost 2 bases, and 18 bases lay between the germline ends. This CDR3 contains 14 residues. As DNA, the CDR3 is TGTGCCACCCTGAAGGGGGGAGGCGCCTACGAGCAGTACTTC. Translating it yields CATLKGGGAYEQYF.

This clone appeared once. This chain connects TRBV7-3 to TRBJ2-1, with 8 bases aligning to TRBD1. Trimming removed 5 bases from V and 2 bases from J; junction bases left unmatched: 5. CDR1 SGHTA and CDR2 FQGTGA come from the germline V gene. The CDR3 has 15 amino acids. CDR3 in DNA: TGTGCCAGCAGCCTCGACAGGGGCGCCTACAATGAGCAGTTCTTC. Its translation: CASSLDRGAYNEQFF.